Listed here is a single T cell receptor beta chain. The antigen is not known. This entry belongs to a study of T-cell reconstitution after alpha-beta-depleted transplantation in children. Study-level findings and limits: Some patients' high day-60 TCRbeta diversity was traced to surviving recipient T cells and thymic progenitors.

CDR1 SGHTA and CDR2 FQGNSA come from the germline V gene. The CDR3 has 16 residues. V shed 6 bases, J shed 2 bases, and the junction held 10 bases outside the gene matches. The library targeted TCRbeta and was prepared with unique molecular identifiers. TCRdb independently ran MiXCR on the PCR reads; one entry per CDR3 protein. The sample lists fewer than 750,000 distinct CDR3 sequences, 20% to 25% occurring once. Sequenced here: PBMCs, mostly from graft donor cells, sampled 360 days after TCRalphabeta/CD19-depleted stem cell transplant. This clonotype was sampled from a boy under two years old who had a stem cell transplant for acute myeloid leukemia, so the T cells may come from the graft donor. The chain recombines TRBV7-2 with TRBJ2-3; 8 nucleotides agree with TRBD2. The CDR3 region is CASSSRRTSTTDTQYF. The CDR3 region has the DNA TGTGCCAGCAGTTCTCGCCGGACTAGCACCACAGATACGCAGTATTTT.